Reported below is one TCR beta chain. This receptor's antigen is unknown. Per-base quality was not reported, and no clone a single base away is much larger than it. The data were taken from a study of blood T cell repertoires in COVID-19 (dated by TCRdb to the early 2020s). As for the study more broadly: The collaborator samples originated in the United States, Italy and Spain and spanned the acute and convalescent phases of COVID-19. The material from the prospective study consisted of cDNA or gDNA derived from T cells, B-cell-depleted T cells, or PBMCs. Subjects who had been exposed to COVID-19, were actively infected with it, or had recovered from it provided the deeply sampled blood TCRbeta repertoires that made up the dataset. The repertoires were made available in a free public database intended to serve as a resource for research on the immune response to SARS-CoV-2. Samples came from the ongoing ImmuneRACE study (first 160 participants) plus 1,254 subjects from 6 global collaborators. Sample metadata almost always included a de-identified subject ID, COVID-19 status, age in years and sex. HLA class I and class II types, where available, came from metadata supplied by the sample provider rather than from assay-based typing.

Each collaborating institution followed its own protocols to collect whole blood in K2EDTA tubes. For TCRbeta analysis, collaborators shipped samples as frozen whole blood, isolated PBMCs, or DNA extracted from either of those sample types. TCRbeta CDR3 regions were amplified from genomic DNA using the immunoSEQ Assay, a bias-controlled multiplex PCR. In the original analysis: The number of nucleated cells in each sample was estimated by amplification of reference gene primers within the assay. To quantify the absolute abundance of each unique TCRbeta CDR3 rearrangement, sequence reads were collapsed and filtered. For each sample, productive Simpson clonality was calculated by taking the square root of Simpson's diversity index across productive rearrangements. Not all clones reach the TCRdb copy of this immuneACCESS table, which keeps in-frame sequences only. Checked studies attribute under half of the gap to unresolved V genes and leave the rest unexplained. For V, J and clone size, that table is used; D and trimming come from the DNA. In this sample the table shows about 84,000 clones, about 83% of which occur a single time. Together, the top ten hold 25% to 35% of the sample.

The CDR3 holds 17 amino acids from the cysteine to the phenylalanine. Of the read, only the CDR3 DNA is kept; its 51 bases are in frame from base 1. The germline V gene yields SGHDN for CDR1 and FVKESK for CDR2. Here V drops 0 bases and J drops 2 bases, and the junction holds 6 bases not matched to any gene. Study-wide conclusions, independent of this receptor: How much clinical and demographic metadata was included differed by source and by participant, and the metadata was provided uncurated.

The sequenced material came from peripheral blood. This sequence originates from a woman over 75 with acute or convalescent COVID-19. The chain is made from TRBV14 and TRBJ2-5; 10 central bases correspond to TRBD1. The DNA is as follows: TGTGCCAGCAGCCAAGATCGCGGGGACAGGGGACAAGAGACCCAGTACTTC. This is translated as CASSQDRGDRGQETQYF.